This TCR beta chain was captured by sequencing in a study of cytomegalovirus exposure and HLA in healthy donors. The CDR3 covers 12 residues. Looked up from germline, CDR1 is KGHSH and CDR2 is LQKENI. The germline V and J ends were trimmed by 3 bases and 2 bases, with 3 bases remaining between them. With 60 Vbeta and 13 Jbeta primers, the PCR was carried out. TCRdb's table, derived via immunoSEQ multiplex PCR, lists solely in-frame clones and lacks some. The sample includes tens of thousands of clones. This TCR was recovered from a human donor in good health. The chain has TRBV18 and TRBJ2-3; the D is unclear. The specimen sequenced was PBMCs. The CDR3: CASSPSTDTQYF. Here the CDR3 DNA reads TGTGCCAGCTCACCCTCCACAGATACGCAGTATTTT. The variable domain in full, completed from reference TRBV18 and TRBJ2-3, reads NAGVMQNPRHLVRRRGQEARLRCSPMKGHSHVYWYRQLPEEGLKFMVYLQKENIIDESGMPKERFSAEFPKEGPSILRIQQVVRGDSAAYFCASSPSTDTQYFGPGTRLTVL.